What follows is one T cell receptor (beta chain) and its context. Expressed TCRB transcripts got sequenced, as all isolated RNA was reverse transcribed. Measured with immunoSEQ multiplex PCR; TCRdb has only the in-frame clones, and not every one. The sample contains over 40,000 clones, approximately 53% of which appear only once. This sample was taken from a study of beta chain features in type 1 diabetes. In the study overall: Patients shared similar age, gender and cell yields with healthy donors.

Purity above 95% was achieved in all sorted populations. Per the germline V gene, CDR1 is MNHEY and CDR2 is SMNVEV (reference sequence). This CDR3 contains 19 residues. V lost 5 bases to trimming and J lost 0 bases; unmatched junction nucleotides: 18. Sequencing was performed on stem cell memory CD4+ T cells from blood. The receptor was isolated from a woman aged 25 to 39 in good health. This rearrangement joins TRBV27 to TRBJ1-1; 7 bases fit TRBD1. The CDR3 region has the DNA TGTGCCAGCAGTCCCCACCCTCCAGGGGGTGATGACATGAACACTGAAGCTTTCTTT. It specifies CASSPHPPGGDDMNTEAFF.